The clone carrying this TCR beta chain has just one count. What it recognizes is unknown. Treatment of the sample: some 19 received Ad26.COV2.S at low or high dose, single or two shots; five or six received placebo; per-sample allocation not given. Day 63 following the first vaccine or placebo injection was when the samples were taken. Using immunoSEQ multiplex PCR, the repertoire was profiled, and TCRdb retains in-frame clones only, with some absent. This sample has 440,000 or so clones; 80% to 90% occur once, and the top ten carry 1.7%. The data were taken from a study of Ad26.COV2.S vaccination and SARS-CoV-2 variants. Looking at the study overall: The authors gave Ad26.COV2.S intramuscularly, either once or twice 56 days apart. Study results and limitations: Individuals receiving vaccine had higher spike-specific TCR breadth than placebo recipients did.

The TCR was taken from a person aged 18-60 years who received the Ad26.COV2.S COVID-19 vaccine or a placebo. Source: peripheral blood, taken in a trial of Ad26.COV2.S vaccine versus placebo.

The CDR3 DNA reads as TGTGCCACCAGCAGAGATAGGATGGTAGCCCAGTTCTTC. Translated: CATSRDRMVAQFF. V is TRBV15 and J is TRBJ2-1; no clear D. V lost 0 bases, J lost 13 bases, and 13 bases lay in between. The length of the CDR3 is 13 residues. Germline CDR1 and CDR2: LNHNV and YYDKDF (reference sequence).